The 30 T cell receptor beta chains below were found in one sample sequenced in a study of CD8 T cells in Susac syndrome. Roughly 0.45 to 1 ug RNA was reverse transcribed with random hexamers. Using its own MiXCR run on the immunoSEQ multiplex PCR reads, TCRdb lists one record per CDR3 protein. Of almost 450,000 distinct CDR3 sequences detected, 75% to 90% appear once; the ten largest clones hold roughly 0.11%. The sample was CD8+ T cells from PBMCs. All receptors derive from a human donor with multiple sclerosis.

The chain uses TRBV29-1 and TRBJ2-2; 9 bases are shared with TRBD1. The CDR3 contains 15 residues. Unmatched junction bases numbered 7, after V lost 6 bases and J lost 2 bases. CDR1 is SQVTM and CDR2 is ANQGSEA in the germline V gene. The CDR3 loop reads CSVEMGQGNTGELFF. The CDR3 region has the DNA TGCAGCGTGGAGATGGGACAGGGAAACACCGGGGAGCTGTTTTTT.

The rearrangement links TRBV11-1 to TRBJ1-1; the D is unclear. The V gene lost 2 bases and the J gene lost 4 bases, with 8 bases spanning the gap. The germline CDR1 and CDR2 sequences are SGHAT and FQDESV (reference sequence). This CDR3 has 13 residues. The CDR3 nucleotides read TGTGCCAGCAGCTTATTGAGCCCCACTGAAGCTTTCTTT. Protein sequence: CASSLLSPTEAFF.

The V call is TRBV7-6, the J call TRBJ1-4; 9 positions agree with TRBD1. Germline trimming cut 1 base from V and 5 bases from J; bases unmatched to any gene: 2. Germline CDR1 reads SGHVS; CDR2 reads FNYEAQ. The CDR3 is 15 residues long. Here the CDR3 reads CASSLDGTGNEKLFF. CDR3 DNA sequence: TGTGCCAGCAGCTTAGACGGGACAGGGAATGAAAAACTGTTTTTT.

The gene calls are TRBV28 and TRBJ2-7; TRBD1 might be the D (6 bases). CDR3 length equals 14 residues. Trimming cost V 3 bases and J 3 bases, with 12 bases left between them. Germline loops: CDR1 MDHEN, CDR2 SYDVKM. CDR3 coding DNA: TGTGCCAGCAGTTTGTCACAGGGTTACTACGAGCAGTACTTC. Translation gives CASSLSQGYYEQYF.

The rearrangement links TRBV12-3 or TRBV12-4 to TRBJ2-2; D perhaps matches TRBD2 (6 bases). V was clipped by 3 bases and J by 6 bases, with 11 bases between them. The CDR3 totals 14 residues. As DNA, the CDR3 is TGTGCCAGCAGTTTGGAGGGACCGGCCGGGGAGCTGTTTTTT. Translating gives CASSLEGPAGELFF.

This clonotype was seen more than once but under ten times. The chain combines TRBV19 with TRBJ2-7, with D hard to call. Trimming pared 3 bases from V and 0 bases from J, leaving 12 bases between. CDR3 length equals 15 residues. CDR1 LNHDA and CDR2 SQIVND come from the germline V gene (reference sequence). CDR3 region: CASSIVQDASYEQYF. CDR3 nucleotide sequence: TGTGCCAGTAGTATTGTTCAGGACGCCTCCTACGAGCAGTACTTC.

This chain joins TRBV2 and TRBJ1-1; D is undetermined. V dropped 6 bases and J dropped 2 bases, with 13 bases sitting between them. CDR3 length: 14 residues. The germline V gene has CDR1 SNHLY and CDR2 FYNNEI. As DNA, the CDR3 is TGTGCCAGCAGAGTGACGACGGGAAACACTGAAGCTTTCTTT. This encodes CASRVTTGNTEAFF.

This clonotype was found once. V is TRBV6-5 and J is TRBJ2-7, with 7 bases that match TRBD1. The germline CDR1 and CDR2 sequences are MNHEY and SVGAGI. V lost 2 bases to trimming and J lost 1 base; unmatched junction nucleotides: 8. The CDR3 is 16 amino acids. CDR3 nucleotide sequence: TGTGCCAGCAGTTACCCCGCCCGGACAGGATCCTACGAGCAGTACTTC. Its protein product is CASSYPARTGSYEQYF.

This chain links TRBV11-3 with TRBJ1-5, with TRBD1 matching over 7 bases. Losses at the gene ends were 1 base for V and 4 bases for J; bases not matched to a gene: 7. The CDR3 consists of 16 residues. Germline V CDR1 and CDR2: SGHNT, YENEEA. CDR3 sequence: CASSLGKDRRNQPQHF. The CDR3 bases are TGTGCCAGCAGCTTAGGAAAGGACAGGAGGAATCAGCCCCAGCATTTT. The variable domain in full, with the rest retrieved from reference TRBV11-3 and TRBJ1-5, is EAGVVQSPRYKIIEKKQPVAFWCNPISGHNTLYWYLQNLGQGPELLIRYENEEAVDDSQLPKDRFSAERLKGVDSTLKIQPAELGDSAVYLCASSLGKDRRNQPQHFGDGTRLSIL.

The V gene is TRBV5-1, the J gene TRBJ1-2; 7 nucleotides align to TRBD1. The CDR3 is 15 residues long. The germline V gene encodes CDR1 SGHRS and CDR2 YFSETQ. J gave up 2 bases and V 5 bases, and 9 bases lay outside the gene matches. The CDR3 DNA sequence: TGCGCCAGCAGATCTTCGGGACAGACAAACTATGGCTACACCTTC. It translates to CASRSSGQTNYGYTF.

The V and J genes are TRBV12-3 or TRBV12-4 and TRBJ2-1, with 7 bases fitting TRBD1. The CDR3 has 16 residues. V lost 6 bases, J lost 8 bases, and 16 bases stayed unmatched. The CDR3 loop is CASSLQTGRSFDEQFF. Written as DNA, the CDR3 is TGTGCCAGCAGCCTACAGACAGGGAGAAGTTTCGATGAGCAGTTCTTC.

Only one count was recorded for this clonotype. The rearrangement uses TRBV5-1 and TRBJ2-5; TRBD2 matches 7 bases. This CDR3 contains 14 residues. The V gene's germline CDR1 is SGHRS and CDR2 YFSETQ. Trimming at V came to 5 bases and at J to 1 base, leaving 5 bases not matched to a gene. The CDR3 nucleotides are TGCGCCAGCAGAATTTCTAGCGGCCAAGAGACCCAGTACTTC. Amino acid sequence: CASRISSGQETQYF.

V is TRBV30 and J is TRBJ2-1; TRBD1 agrees at 9 bases. Trimming cost V 1 base and J 1 base; bases outside gene matches: 2. From germline, CDR1 is GTSNPN and CDR2 SVGIG (reference sequence). The length of the CDR3 is 15 residues. Written as DNA, the CDR3 is TGTGCCTGGAGTGCGGACAGGGGATCCTACAATGAGCAGTTCTTC. Its translation: CAWSADRGSYNEQFF. Looking up the rest from reference TRBV30 and TRBJ2-1 gives the full variable domain: SQTIHQWPATLVQPVGSPLSLECTVEGTSNPNLYWYRQAAGRGLQLLFYSVGIGQISSEVPQNLSASRPQDRQFILSSKKLLLSDSGFYLCAWSADRGSYNEQFFGPGTRLTVL.

This clonotype was picked up one time. V usage is TRBV4-1 and J usage is TRBJ2-7; no clear D. This CDR3 comprises 17 residues. The V end lost 0 bases, the J end lost 2 bases, and 17 bases lay between the germline ends. CDR1 and CDR2 from the germline V gene are MGHRA and YSYEKL. This CDR3 reads CASSQDLWRFGPYEQYF. In DNA form, the CDR3 reads TGCGCCAGCAGCCAAGATTTGTGGCGGTTCGGTCCCTACGAGCAGTACTTC.

The chain couples TRBV27 to TRBJ2-2; D is possibly TRBD2 (7 bases). CDR1 and CDR2 from the germline V gene are MNHEY and SMNVEV (reference sequence). The CDR3 spans 17 residues. V was pared by 6 bases and J by 10 bases, with 27 bases between. The CDR3 protein is CASSLSGGTLFLAELFF. The CDR3 nucleotides are TGTGCCAGCAGCCTCTCCGGGGGGACACTCTTTCTCGCGGAGCTGTTTTTT.

The chain uses TRBV4-1 and TRBJ1-2; weak D call: TRBD1 (5 bases). CDR1 is MGHRA, CDR2 YSYEKL, per germline. V lost 4 bases and J 2 bases, leaving 17 bases between the germline ends. The CDR3 has 16 amino acids. For the CDR3, the DNA is TGCGCCAGCAGCCCTTTTCCGGTGAGGACAAACTATGGCTACACCTTC. Its protein is CASSPFPVRTNYGYTF.

The DNA of the CDR3 is TGTGCCAGCAGCCCTCGGGACAGGGGATGGGAGACCCAGTACTTC. It codes for CASSPRDRGWETQYF. This chain connects TRBV7-9 to TRBJ2-5, with 10 bases that match TRBD1. This CDR3 region has 15 residues. The V segment lost 5 bases and the J segment 5 bases; nucleotides outside the gene matches: 8. Germline V gives CDR1 SEHNR, CDR2 FQNEAQ (reference sequence).

The gene calls are TRBV6-6 and TRBJ1-2; the match to TRBD1 covers 7 bases. CDR1 is MNHNY, CDR2 SVGAGI, per germline (reference sequence). Trimming cost V 5 bases and J 8 bases; bases outside gene matches: 8. The CDR3 spans 13 residues. This CDR3 reads CASSAGGASGYTF. The CDR3 coding sequence is TGTGCCAGCAGTGCAGGGGGGGCTTCAGGCTACACCTTC.

The V call is TRBV27, the J call TRBJ2-1, with 9 bases lining up with TRBD2. The ends lost 8 bases at V and 2 bases at J; junction bases unmatched: 13. CDR1 and CDR2 from the germline V gene are MNHEY and SMNVEV (reference sequence). This CDR3 has 17 residues. The DNA for the CDR3 is TGTGCCAGCTCGCTAGCGGGAAGGCCAGGAGCCTACAATGAGCAGTTCTTC. Translation: CASSLAGRPGAYNEQFF.

The V gene is TRBV5-5, the J gene TRBJ1-1; weak D call: TRBD1 (5 bases). V dropped 2 bases and J dropped 7 bases, with 18 bases sitting between them. Germline CDR1 is SGHKS and CDR2 is YYEKEE (reference sequence). This CDR3 spans 15 amino acids. CDR3: CASSFWQGWSDEAFF. The DNA of the CDR3 is TGTGCCAGCAGCTTTTGGCAGGGTTGGAGTGATGAAGCTTTCTTT.

The rearrangement links TRBV6-6 to TRBJ1-1; no definite D call. The length of the CDR3 is 14 residues. Germline CDR1 and CDR2: MNHNY and SVGAGI (reference sequence). V was cut by 3 bases and J by 0 bases, with 8 bases left in between. CDR3 sequence: CASSYMGMNTEAFF. The CDR3, as DNA: TGTGCCAGCAGTTATATGGGGATGAACACTGAAGCTTTCTTT.

The chain uses TRBV6-5 and TRBJ2-7; a possible D gene is TRBD2 (6 bases). The CDR3 totals 16 residues. V was trimmed by 0 bases and J by 0 bases, leaving 12 bases between them. The germline CDR1 and CDR2 sequences are MNHEY and SVGAGI. The CDR3 spells CASSYSYGGFSYEQYF. The CDR3 DNA sequence: TGTGCCAGCAGTTACTCGTATGGGGGGTTCTCCTACGAGCAGTACTTC.

This clonotype was counted only a few times. This chain links TRBV3-1 with TRBJ2-7; TRBD2 agrees at 11 bases. Germline CDR1 is LGHDT and CDR2 is YNNKEL (reference sequence). J gave up 2 bases and V 0 bases, and 6 bases lay outside the gene matches. This CDR3 comprises 17 residues. The CDR3 region is CASSQEFPLAGAYEQYF. In DNA form, the CDR3 reads TGTGCCAGCAGCCAAGAGTTTCCACTAGCGGGAGCCTACGAGCAGTACTTC.

The chain joins TRBV29-1 to TRBJ2-2; 10 bases are shared with TRBD1. The CDR3 is 14 residues long. V was pared by 6 bases and J by 6 bases, with 7 bases of the junction left unmatched. Germline V gene lookup returns CDR1 SQVTM and CDR2 ANQGSEA. CDR3 nucleotides: TGCAGCGTGCCCGACAGGGGGCTCGCCGGGGAGCTGTTTTTT. Translated, it gives CSVPDRGLAGELFF.

This clonotype appeared a single time. The gene calls are TRBV28 and TRBJ2-7; D not resolved. V was pared by 2 bases and J by 2 bases, with 13 bases between. Germline loops: CDR1 MDHEN, CDR2 SYDVKM. CDR3 size: 15 residues. CDR3 bases: TGTGCCAGCAGTTTAAGGGTCCAAAACCCCTACGAGCAGTACTTC. It codes for CASSLRVQNPYEQYF.

This clonotype was picked up one time. The genes are TRBV7-6 and TRBJ1-3, with D possibly TRBD1 on 5 matching bases. V was cut by 1 base and J by 3 bases, with 16 bases left in between. The CDR3 is made up of 17 amino acids. Per germline, CDR1 SGHVS and CDR2 FNYEAQ. The DNA of the CDR3 is TGTGCCAGCAGCTTAGGGGGCAGCGGGGTTTATGGAAACACCATATATTTT. As protein: CASSLGGSGVYGNTIYF.

This clonotype was detected only once. The chain combines TRBV6-1 with TRBJ1-4; D unresolved. The V end was cut by 1 base, the J end by 0 bases, with 12 bases between. Germline CDR1 and CDR2: MNHNS and SASEGT. The CDR3 covers 17 residues. This chain's CDR3 is CASSEEKQEATNEKLFF. The CDR3 bases are TGTGCCAGCAGTGAAGAGAAGCAGGAAGCAACTAATGAAAAACTGTTTTTT.

The V call is TRBV27, the J call TRBJ2-2, with D perhaps matching TRBD1 or TRBD2 (5 bases each). V lost 0 bases and J 7 bases, leaving 15 bases between the germline ends. Germline CDR1 and CDR2: MNHEY and SMNVEV (reference sequence). The CDR3 is 16 residues long. CDR3 coding DNA: TGTGCCAGCAGTTTATCTCAACCGGGGCTGGGCGGGGAGCTGTTTTTT. This translates into CASSLSQPGLGGELFF.

This sequence joins TRBV6-1 and TRBJ2-7; tentatively, D is TRBD2 (5 bases). This CDR3 is built from 17 residues. V lost 4 bases and J 0 bases, leaving 19 bases between the germline ends. Germline CDR1 and CDR2: MNHNS and SASEGT. CDR3 coding DNA: TGTGCCAGCAGTGTTGAGTGGACCGGACTGCTCTCCTACGAGCAGTACTTC. This gives the protein CASSVEWTGLLSYEQYF.

In its sample, this clonotype was seen once. This chain links TRBV30 with TRBJ2-1; possibly TRBD2 for D (5 bases). Germline lookup yields CDR1 GTSNPN and CDR2 SVGIG (reference sequence). This CDR3 region has 12 residues. Trimming removed 2 bases at V and 6 bases at J, with 8 bases between. This CDR3 is CAWSLAGNEQFF. CDR3 in DNA: TGTGCCTGGAGTCTAGCAGGCAATGAGCAGTTCTTC.